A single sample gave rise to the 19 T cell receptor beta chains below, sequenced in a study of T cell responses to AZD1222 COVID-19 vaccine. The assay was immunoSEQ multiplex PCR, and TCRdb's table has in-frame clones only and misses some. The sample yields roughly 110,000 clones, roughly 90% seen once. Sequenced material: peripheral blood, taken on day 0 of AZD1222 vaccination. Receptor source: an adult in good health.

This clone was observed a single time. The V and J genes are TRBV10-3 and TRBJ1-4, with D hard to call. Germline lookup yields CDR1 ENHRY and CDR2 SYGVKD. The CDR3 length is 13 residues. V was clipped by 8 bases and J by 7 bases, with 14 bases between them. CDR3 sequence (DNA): TGTGCCATCGGAGGGAAAGTTGGTGAAAAACTGTTTTTT. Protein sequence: CAIGGKVGEKLFF.

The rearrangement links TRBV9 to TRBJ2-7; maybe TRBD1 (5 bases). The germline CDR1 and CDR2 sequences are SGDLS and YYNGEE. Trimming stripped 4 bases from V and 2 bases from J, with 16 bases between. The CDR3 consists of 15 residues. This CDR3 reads CASSPTAQATYEQYF. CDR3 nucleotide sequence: TGTGCCAGCAGCCCGACAGCTCAGGCTACCTACGAGCAGTACTTC.

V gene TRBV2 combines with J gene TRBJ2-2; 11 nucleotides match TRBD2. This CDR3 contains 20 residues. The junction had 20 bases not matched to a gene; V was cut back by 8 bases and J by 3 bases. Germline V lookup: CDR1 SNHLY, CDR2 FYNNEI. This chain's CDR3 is CASDPRGNMLLAGDTGELFF. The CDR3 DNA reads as TGTGCCAGCGACCCTCGAGGGAACATGTTACTAGCGGGAGACACCGGGGAGCTGTTTTTT. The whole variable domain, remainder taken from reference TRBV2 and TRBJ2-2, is EPEVTQTPSHQVTQMGQEVILRCVPISNHLYFYWYRQILGQKVEFLVSFYNNEISEKSEIFDDQFSVERPDGSNFTLKIRSTKLEDSAMYFCASDPRGNMLLAGDTGELFFGEGSRLTVL.

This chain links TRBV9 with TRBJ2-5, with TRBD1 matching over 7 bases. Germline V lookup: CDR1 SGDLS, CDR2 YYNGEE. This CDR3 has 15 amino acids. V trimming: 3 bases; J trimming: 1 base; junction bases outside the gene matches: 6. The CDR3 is CASSAEGQFQETQYF. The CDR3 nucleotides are TGTGCCAGCAGCGCCGAGGGACAGTTCCAAGAGACCCAGTACTTC.

CDR3 amino acids: CATKLGVDTEAFF. CDR3 sequence (DNA): TGTGCCACCAAACTCGGGGTAGACACTGAAGCTTTCTTT. The gene calls are TRBV18 and TRBJ1-1; D remains unclear. This CDR3 has 13 amino acids. Germline V gives CDR1 KGHSH, CDR2 LQKENI. Trimming took off 10 bases at V and 3 bases at J, with 15 bases between the two ends. Using reference TRBV18 and TRBJ1-1 for the parts outside the CDR3, the full variable domain is NAGVMQNPRHLVRRRGQEARLRCSPMKGHSHVYWYRQLPEEGLKFMVYLQKENIIDESGMPKERFSAEFPKEGPSILRIQQVVRGDSAAYFCATKLGVDTEAFFGQGTRLTVV.

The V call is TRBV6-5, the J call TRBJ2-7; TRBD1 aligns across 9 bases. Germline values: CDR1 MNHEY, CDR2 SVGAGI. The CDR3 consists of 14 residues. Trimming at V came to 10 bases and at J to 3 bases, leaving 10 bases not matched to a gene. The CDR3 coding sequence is TGTGCCACTTTGACAGGGGGGACAATCTACGAGCAGTACTTC. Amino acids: CATLTGGTIYEQYF.

CDR3 region: CASSPHGQGAYEQYF. In DNA form, the CDR3 reads TGTGCCAGCAGCCCTCATGGACAGGGGGCCTACGAGCAGTACTTC. The chain employs TRBV7-9 and TRBJ2-7; 10 nucleotides match TRBD1. CDR3 length equals 15 residues. CDR1 and CDR2 (germline): SEHNR, FQNEAQ (reference sequence). V gave up 5 bases and J gave up 2 bases; unmatched junction bases: 6.

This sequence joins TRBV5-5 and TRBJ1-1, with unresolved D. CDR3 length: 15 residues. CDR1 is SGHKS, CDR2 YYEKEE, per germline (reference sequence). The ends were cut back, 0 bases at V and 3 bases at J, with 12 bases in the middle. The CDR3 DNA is TGTGCCAGCAGCTTGGGGTTCCAGTCGGACACTGAAGCTTTCTTT. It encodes CASSLGFQSDTEAFF.

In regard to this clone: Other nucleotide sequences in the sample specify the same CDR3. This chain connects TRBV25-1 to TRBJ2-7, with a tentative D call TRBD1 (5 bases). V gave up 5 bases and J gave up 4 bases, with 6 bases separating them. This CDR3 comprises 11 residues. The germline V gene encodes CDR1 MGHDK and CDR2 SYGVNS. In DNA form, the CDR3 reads TGTGCCAGCAGTCAGGGTTACGAGCAGTACTTC. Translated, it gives CASSQGYEQYF.

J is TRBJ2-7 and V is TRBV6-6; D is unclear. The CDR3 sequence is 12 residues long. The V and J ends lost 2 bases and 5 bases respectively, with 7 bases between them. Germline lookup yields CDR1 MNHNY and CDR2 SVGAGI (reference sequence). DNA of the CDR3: TGTGCCAGCAGTTACGGTATCCACGAGCAGTACTTC. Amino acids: CASSYGIHEQYF.

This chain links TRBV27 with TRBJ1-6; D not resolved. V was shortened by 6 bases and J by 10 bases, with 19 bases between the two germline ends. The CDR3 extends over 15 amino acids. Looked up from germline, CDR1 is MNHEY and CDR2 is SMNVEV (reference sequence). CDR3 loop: CASRDDNSSRSPLHF. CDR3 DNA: TGTGCCAGCAGAGACGACAACTCCTCAAGATCACCCCTCCACTTT.

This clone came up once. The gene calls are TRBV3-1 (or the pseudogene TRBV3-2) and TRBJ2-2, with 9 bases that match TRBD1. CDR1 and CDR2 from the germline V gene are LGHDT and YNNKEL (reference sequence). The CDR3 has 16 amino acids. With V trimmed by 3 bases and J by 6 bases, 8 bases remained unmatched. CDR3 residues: CASSQASTGGAGELFF. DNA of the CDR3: TGTGCCAGCAGCCAGGCCTCGACAGGGGGAGCCGGGGAGCTGTTTTTT.

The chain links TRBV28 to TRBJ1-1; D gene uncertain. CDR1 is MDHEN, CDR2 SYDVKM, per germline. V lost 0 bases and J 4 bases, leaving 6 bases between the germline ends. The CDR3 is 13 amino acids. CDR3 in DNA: TGTGCCAGCAGTTTATGGGCAGGCACTGAAGCTTTCTTT. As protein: CASSLWAGTEAFF.

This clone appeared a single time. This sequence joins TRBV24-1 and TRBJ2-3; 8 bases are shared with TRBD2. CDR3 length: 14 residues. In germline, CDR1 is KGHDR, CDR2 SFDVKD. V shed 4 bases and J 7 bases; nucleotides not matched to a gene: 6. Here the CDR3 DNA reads TGTGCCACCAGTGAGAGCGGGAGTGTACATACGCAGTATTTT. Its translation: CATSESGSVHTQYF.

CDR3 in DNA: TGTGCCATCAGTGACGCGGCGGATAACTATGGCTACACCTTC. Translating gives CAISDAADNYGYTF. J is TRBJ1-2 and V is TRBV10-3; D uncertain. Looked up from germline, CDR1 is ENHRY and CDR2 is SYGVKD. V was cut by 3 bases and J by 1 base, with 9 bases left in between. This CDR3 contains 14 residues.

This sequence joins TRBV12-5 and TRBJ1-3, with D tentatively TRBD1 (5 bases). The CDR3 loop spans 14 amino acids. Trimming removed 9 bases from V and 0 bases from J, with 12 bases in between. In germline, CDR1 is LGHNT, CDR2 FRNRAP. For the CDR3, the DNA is TGTGCTAGCTCTCAGGGAACCTCTGGAAACACCATATATTTT. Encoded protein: CASSQGTSGNTIYF.

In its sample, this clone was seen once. CDR3 residues: CASSGAGSFYGYTF. CDR3 bases: TGTGCCAGCAGTGGAGCCGGAAGCTTCTATGGCTACACCTTC. The chain carries TRBV27 and TRBJ1-2; D call uncertain. V was trimmed by 5 bases and J by 4 bases, leaving 14 bases between them. The CDR3 spans 14 residues. Germline-derived CDR1 and CDR2 are MNHEY and SMNVEV (reference sequence).

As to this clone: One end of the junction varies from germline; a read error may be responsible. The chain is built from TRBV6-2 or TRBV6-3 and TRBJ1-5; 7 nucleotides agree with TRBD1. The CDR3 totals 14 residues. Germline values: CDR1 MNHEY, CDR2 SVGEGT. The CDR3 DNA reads TGTGCCAGCAGCCGGGACAGTAGCTATCAGCCCCAGCATTTT. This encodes CASSRDSSYQPQHF.

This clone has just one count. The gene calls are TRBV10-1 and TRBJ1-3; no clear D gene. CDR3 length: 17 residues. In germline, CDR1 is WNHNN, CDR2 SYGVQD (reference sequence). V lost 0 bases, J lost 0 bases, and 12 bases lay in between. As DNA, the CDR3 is TGCGCCAGCAGTGAGTCAGGGTCACTCGTCTCTGGAAACACCATATATTTT. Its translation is CASSESGSLVSGNTIYF.